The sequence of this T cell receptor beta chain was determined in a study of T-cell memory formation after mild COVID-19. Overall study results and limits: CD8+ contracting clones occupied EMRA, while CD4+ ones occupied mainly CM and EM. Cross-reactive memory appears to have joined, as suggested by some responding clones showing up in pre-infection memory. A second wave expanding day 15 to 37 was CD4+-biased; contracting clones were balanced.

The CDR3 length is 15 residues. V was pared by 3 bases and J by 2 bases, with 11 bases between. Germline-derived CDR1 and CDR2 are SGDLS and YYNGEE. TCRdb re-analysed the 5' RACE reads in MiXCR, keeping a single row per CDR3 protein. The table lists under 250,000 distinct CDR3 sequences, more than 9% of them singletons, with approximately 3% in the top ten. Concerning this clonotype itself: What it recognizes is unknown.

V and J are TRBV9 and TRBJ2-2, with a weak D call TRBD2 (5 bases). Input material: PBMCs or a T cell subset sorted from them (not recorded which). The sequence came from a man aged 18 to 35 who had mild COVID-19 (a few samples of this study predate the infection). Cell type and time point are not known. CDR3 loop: CASSGRRFNTGELFF. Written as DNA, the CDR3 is TGTGCCAGCAGCGGCCGGAGGTTTAACACCGGGGAGCTGTTTTTT.